Below, one TCR beta chain is given with its context. Its cognate antigen is unknown. V gave up 1 base and J gave up 0 bases, with 11 bases separating them. CDR3 length: 16 residues. The V gene's germline CDR1 is SGHTA and CDR2 FQGNSA. The protocol was immunoSEQ multiplex PCR, while the TCRdb copy is restricted to in-frame clones and leaves out a portion. This table holds about 64,000 clones, less than 90% found once. The data are from a study of OX40 agonist ivuxolimab in advanced cancers. Study-level results: The CD4+ and CD8+ T cells in the blood had expanded clonally by week 6 at 0.1 to 3.0 mg/kg.

This receptor was identified in an adult with an advanced solid tumor such as melanoma, head and neck, liver or kidney cancer. The chain carries TRBV7-2 and TRBJ2-3; D remains unclear. The source was CD4+ or CD8+ T cells sorted from blood, collected in a trial of the OX40 agonist ivuxolimab. The CDR3 sequence is CASSLVADLSTDTQYF. CDR3 sequence (DNA): TGTGCCAGCAGCTTAGTTGCAGACTTAAGCACAGATACGCAGTATTTT.